Listed below are T cell receptor beta chains from one sample, sequenced in a study of long-term antiretroviral therapy in people with HIV. TCRdb's copy holds only in-frame clones and misses some; the assay was immunoSEQ multiplex PCR. This sample has fewer than 25,000 clones; about 88% occur once, and the top ten carry 3% to 4%. This material consisted of unsorted PBMCs, taken 2.3 years after starting antiretroviral therapy. These receptors all come from a man aged 55-75 years with HIV. Each CDR3 is given with its conserved first and last residue. Where a row states a size, it is once, few, many or the class of an expanded clone; other rows omit it.

TRBV7-8	14	-	TRBJ2-1	CASSLQVSYNEQFF
TRBV7-9	11	once	TRBJ2-4	CASSRGLAQYF
TRBV5-1	15	-	TRBJ2-7	CASSIGTGGVSEQYF
TRBV7-8	13	-	TRBJ1-5	CASSLDLRQPQHF
TRBV30	14	-	TRBJ1-4	CAWSSGATNEKLFF
TRBV7-3	17	once	TRBJ2-2	CASSLTTGQVNGGELFF
TRBV18	16	-	TRBJ2-2	CASSPLAHWGTGELFF
TRBV5-1	16	-	TRBJ2-2	CASSFPRDREAGELFF
TRBV4-1	17	-	TRBJ2-5	CASSQEGGTGWLQTQYF
TRBV6-1	16	-	TRBJ2-1	CASSEPGLASYNEQFF
TRBV28	18	-	TRBJ2-7	CASRTLGGWGQPLYEQYF
TRBV5-6	15	-	TRBJ2-3	CASSLGVPTTDTQYF
TRBV7-9	14	-	TRBJ1-5	CASSQTGMNQPQHF
TRBV28	16	-	TRBJ2-3	CASSAPSQRSTDTQYF
TRBV11-1	17	-	TRBJ2-6	CASSSGVRNSGANVLTF
TRBV11-1	15	-	TRBJ1-2	CASSLNRGRNYGYTF
TRBV18	11	-	TRBJ1-1	CASSDTTGAFF